Sequencing of this T cell receptor (beta chain) was carried out in a study of blood T cell repertoires in COVID-19 (dated by TCRdb to about 2020). Regarding the research as a whole: Samples from collaborators originated in the United States, Italy and Spain and spanned both the acute and convalescent phases of COVID-19. The material from the prospective study consisted of cDNA or gDNA derived from T cells, B-cell-depleted T cells, or PBMCs. The dataset comprised deeply sampled blood TCRbeta repertoires from subjects exposed to, actively infected with, or recovered from COVID-19. The repertoires were released in a freely available public database meant as a resource for research on the immune response to SARS-CoV-2. The samples were drawn from two sources: the first 160 participants of the ongoing ImmuneRACE study, and over 1,000 subjects contributed by 6 global collaborators. Sample metadata almost always included a de-identified subject ID, COVID-19 status, age in years and sex. Where available, HLA class I and class II types were taken from metadata supplied by the sample provider and were not determined by assay-based typing. Findings and caveats that apply to the study as a whole: Clinical and demographic metadata were provided uncurated, with the amount varying by source and participant.

Comments on this clone: This clone's antigen is unknown. One base away there is no much larger clone; base qualities are not given.

The immunoSEQ Assay, a bias-controlled multiplex PCR, was used to amplify TCRbeta CDR3 regions from genomic DNA. The paper's processing steps were these. Nucleated cell counts per sample were estimated from amplification of reference gene primers within the assay. To quantify the absolute abundance of each unique TCRbeta CDR3 rearrangement, sequence reads were collapsed and filtered. For each sample, productive Simpson clonality was calculated as the square root of Simpson's diversity index over productive rearrangements. Drawn from immuneACCESS, this table holds only the in-frame rearrangements with V and J called that TCRdb kept. Clones are partly lost; checked studies trace under half to an unresolved V gene and leave the rest unexplained. For V, J and clone size, that table is used; D and trimming come from the DNA. The sample table records 200,000 to 300,000 clones; roughly 86% of these occur just once. The ten largest clones represent 2.5% to 3% of the sample.

The CDR3 sequence holds 13 residues, the cysteine and phenylalanine included. Of all the DNA, just the CDR3 is kept, 39 bases in frame from base 1. V is cut by 3 bases and J by 8 bases, and the space between the germline ends is 13 bases. CDR1 and CDR2 are drawn from the germline V gene: MNHEY, SVGEGT. Participants in the prospective study were enrolled through a virtual design, were aged about 18 to 100 years, and lived in roughly 25 United States geographic areas. In the prospective study, cohorts were assigned on the basis of participant-reported clinical history obtained from a screening survey and a study questionnaire. In the prospective study, mobile phlebotomists collected whole blood, serum and a nasopharyngeal or oropharyngeal swab from each participant. Over an approximately two-month period, participants in the prospective study had the option of providing additional blood draws and questionnaires. Before DNA extraction, prospective study blood samples were shipped either frozen or at room temperature.

The receptor comes from a woman aged 25-40 years with acute COVID-19. This receptor chain uses TRBV6-2 or TRBV6-3 and TRBJ1-2; there is no confident call for the D gene. Source material: PBMCs or T cells enriched from blood (not recorded which). The CDR3 here reads CASSYSLTGGYTF. The DNA reads TGTGCCAGCAGTTATAGCCTTACGGGGGGCTACACCTTC.